This T cell receptor beta chain was sequenced in a study of blood T cell repertoires in COVID-19. Study context: Sites in the United States, Italy and Spain provided acute and convalescent COVID-19 samples. PBMCs, B-cell-depleted T cells, or T cells provided the cDNA or gDNA that made up the material.

Original methodology: Reference gene primer amplification yielded estimated nucleated cell counts. Sequencing was performed with immunoSEQ multiplex PCR; in TCRdb, only in-frame clones are kept and a portion is missing. The DNA gave D and trimming, while V, J and clone size come from that table. The data hold approximately 84,000 clones, with roughly 85% observed a single time. Germline V gene lookup returns CDR1 SNHLY and CDR2 FYNNEI. The CDR3 has 15 residues. V shed 6 bases and J 0 bases; nucleotides not matched to a gene: 2. The chain carries TRBV2 and TRBJ2-2; 9 bases agree with TRBD1. The TCR comes from a human donor in a cohort sampled during active COVID-19. The sample taken for sequencing was peripheral blood. The CDR3, as DNA: TGTGCCAGCAGGGGACAGGGCACGAACACCGGGGAGCTGTTTTTT. It yields the protein CASRGQGTNTGELFF.